What follows are 8 T cell receptor beta chains derived from one specimen sequenced in a study of T cell repertoires in cytomegalovirus infection. TCRdb independently ran MiXCR on the reads; one entry per CDR3 protein. This table has 510,000 or so distinct CDR3 sequences, less than 30% appearing once. Sequenced: PBMCs. The receptor source for this set is a human donor in good health (CMV status not recorded). Some clones in this sample may be carry-over from other donors' samples.

A few counts support this clonotype. This chain links TRBV19 with TRBJ2-1, with TRBD1 matching 12 bases. CDR1 is LNHDA and CDR2 is SQIVND in the germline V gene (reference sequence). The CDR3 extends over 13 amino acids. Here the CDR3 DNA reads TGTGCGATAGGGACAGGGGGCCGGAATGAGCAGTTCTTC. Protein product: CAIGTGGRNEQFF.

The chain recombines TRBV27 with TRBJ1-6; D uncertain. This CDR3 region has 13 residues. CDR1 is MNHEY, CDR2 SMNVEV, per germline (reference sequence). V shed 3 bases and J shed 5 bases, with 5 bases lying between them. The CDR3: CASSFVDNSPLHF. DNA for the CDR3: TGTGCCAGCAGTTTCGTTGATAATTCACCCCTCCACTTT.

This clonotype has just a few counts. The chain has TRBV7-2 and TRBJ2-5; D uncertain. Trimming took off 5 bases at V and 7 bases at J, with 17 bases between the two ends. The CDR3 extends over 14 amino acids. Germline V gene sequence: CDR1 SGHTA, CDR2 FQGNSA. Here the CDR3 DNA reads TGTGCCAGCAGCCCCGGTGGCGGCGTCGGGACCCAGTACTTC. The encoded protein is CASSPGGGVGTQYF.

The V call is TRBV15, the J call TRBJ2-1; TRBD2 might be the D (5 bases). Deletions cut 1 base from V and 9 bases from J, with 7 bases between. Looked up from germline, CDR1 is LNHNV and CDR2 is YYDKDF (reference sequence). This CDR3 spans 12 amino acids. The CDR3 sequence: CATSRVEGEQFF. The CDR3 DNA is TGTGCCACCAGCAGAGTCGAGGGTGAGCAGTTCTTC.

This clonotype was picked up many times. The gene calls are TRBV7-2 and TRBJ1-2; D might be TRBD1 (5 bases). This CDR3 has 14 residues. In germline, CDR1 is SGHTA, CDR2 FQGNSA. The ends were cut back, 1 base at V and 8 bases at J, with 14 bases in the middle. The CDR3 sequence is CASSLGDSFSGYTF. CDR3 bases: TGTGCCAGCAGCTTAGGAGACAGCTTTTCGGGCTACACCTTC.

This clonotype was counted ten times or more. The chain joins TRBV6-1 to TRBJ2-1, with D perhaps matching TRBD1 (5 bases). Trimming took off 5 bases at V and 7 bases at J, with 6 bases between the two ends. Germline values: CDR1 MNHNS, CDR2 SASEGT. The CDR3 consists of 11 residues. The CDR3, as DNA: TGTGCCAGCAGTCAGGGTAATGAGCAGTTCTTC. This codes for CASSQGNEQFF.

The genes are TRBV6-1 and TRBJ1-6; 8 nucleotides agree with TRBD1. The ends lost 6 bases at V and 11 bases at J; junction bases unmatched: 6. The CDR3 covers 13 residues. Per germline, CDR1 MNHNS and CDR2 SASEGT. CDR3 bases: TGTGCCAGCAGACGACAGGGGAGTGCACCCCTCCACTTT. The encoded protein is CASRRQGSAPLHF.

This clonotype came up a few times. V and J are TRBV2 and TRBJ1-5; TRBD1 might be the D (5 bases). Trimming cost V 2 bases and J 5 bases, with 10 bases left between them. This CDR3 is 14 amino acids long. CDR1 SNHLY and CDR2 FYNNEI come from the germline V gene. CDR3 sequence (DNA): TGTGCCAGCAGTGAATTGGCGGGGGATCAGCCCCAGCATTTT. Translating gives CASSELAGDQPQHF.